The 16 T cell receptor beta chains reported below all come from one sample, sequenced in a study of molecular identifiers for immune sequencing clone quantification. TCRdb itself ran the PCR reads through MiXCR, one entry per CDR3 protein. This table has 600,000 to 650,000 distinct CDR3 sequences, 15% to 20% appearing once. Sample: naive CD8+ T cells from blood, with Jurkat cell RNA spiked in. Subset defined: FACS-sorted CD8+CD4-CCR7+CD45RA+ naive T cells. All receptors derive from a human donor in good health. Some libraries in this study had Jurkat cell RNA spiked in.

As to this clonotype: Since a much larger clone is just one base distant, this may be a read error. The chain combines TRBV5-1 with TRBJ1-1, with TRBD1 identical over 7 bases. Germline CDR1 reads SGHRS; CDR2 reads YFSETQ. V was clipped by 7 bases and J by 5 bases; unmatched bases: 14. CDR3 length equals 15 residues. CDR3 protein: CASGVTGRGGTEAFF. The CDR3 nucleotides read TGCGCCAGCGGCGTGACAGGGCGTGGAGGGACTGAAGCTTTCTTT.

This clonotype was found a few times. This sequence joins TRBV11-3 and TRBJ2-7; D unclear. Trimming left V 2 bases short and J 4 bases short, with 9 bases between. Looked up from germline, CDR1 is SGHNT and CDR2 is YENEEA. The CDR3 length is 13 residues. The CDR3 region has the DNA TGTGCCAGCAGCTTAAGGCCCTCTTACGAGCAGTACTTC. It codes for CASSLRPSYEQYF.

Details on this clonotype: This may stem from a read error, because a much larger clone lies one nucleotide away. CDR3 nucleotides: TGTGCCAGCAGCCGAGGGACTACCCACACAGATACGCAGTATTTT. This encodes CASSRGTTHTDTQYF. V gene TRBV7-3 combines with J gene TRBJ2-3; 7 bases align to TRBD2. V lost 5 bases, J lost 2 bases, and 7 bases stayed unmatched. Germline CDR1 reads SGHTA; CDR2 reads FQGTGA. The CDR3 consists of 15 residues.

This clonotype was detected ten times or more. The gene calls are TRBV7-9 and TRBJ2-5; TRBD1 is a possible D gene (6 bases). V lost 3 bases, J lost 1 base, and 15 bases lay in between. This CDR3 contains 16 residues. CDR1 SEHNR and CDR2 FQNEAQ come from the germline V gene (reference sequence). CDR3 loop: CASSLTRTASQETQYF. The CDR3 coding sequence is TGTGCCAGCAGCTTGACGAGGACAGCGAGCCAAGAGACCCAGTACTTC.

At least ten counts were recorded for this clonotype. The chain has TRBV12-3 or TRBV12-4 and TRBJ2-3; the match to TRBD2 covers 12 bases. Unmatched junction bases numbered 9, after V lost 5 bases and J lost 6 bases. This CDR3 contains 16 residues. The CDR3 is CASSPTSGSSRDTQYF. CDR3 coding DNA: TGTGCCAGCAGTCCGACTAGCGGGAGTAGTAGGGATACGCAGTATTTT.

This clonotype was picked up many times. The chain combines TRBV19 with TRBJ1-2; D might be TRBD1 (6 bases). Germline V CDR1 and CDR2: LNHDA, SQIVND (reference sequence). The V and J ends lost 5 bases and 4 bases respectively, with 17 bases between them. CDR3 length: 15 residues. The CDR3 region is CASSPTATGVYGYTF. In DNA, the CDR3 is TGTGCCAGTAGTCCTACCGCGACAGGAGTCTATGGCTACACCTTC. Looking up the rest from reference TRBV19 and TRBJ1-2 gives the full variable domain: DGGITQSPKYLFRKEGQNVTLSCEQNLNHDAMYWYRQDPGQGLRLIYYSQIVNDFQKGDIAEGYSVSREKKESFPLTVTSAQKNPTAFYLCASSPTATGVYGYTFGSGTRLTVV.

CDR3 residues: CASSYARQGSYEQYF. The CDR3 bases are TGTGCCAGCAGTTACGCGCGACAGGGATCCTACGAGCAGTACTTC. The chain recombines TRBV6-2 or TRBV6-3 with TRBJ2-7; 7 bases fit TRBD1. V shed 2 bases, J shed 1 base, and the junction held 5 bases outside the gene matches. The CDR3 sequence is 15 residues long. Germline-derived CDR1 and CDR2 are MNHEY and SVGEGT.

This clonotype was counted once. A much larger clone lies a single base off, so this may be a read error. The genes are TRBV2 and TRBJ1-1; TRBD1 matches 7 bases. Germline CDR1 SNHLY, CDR2 FYNNEI. This CDR3 is built from 13 residues. Trimming removed 8 bases from V and 6 bases from J; junction bases left unmatched: 9. The CDR3 sequence: CASHRQGVPEAFF. The DNA of the CDR3 is TGTGCCAGCCACCGACAGGGTGTCCCTGAAGCTTTCTTT.

This clonotype was recorded at least ten times. The chain combines TRBV9 with TRBJ2-2; 10 positions match TRBD2. Germline values: CDR1 SGDLS, CDR2 YYNGEE. J gave up 6 bases and V 3 bases, and 2 bases lay outside the gene matches. CDR3 size: 14 residues. The CDR3 nucleotides read TGTGCCAGCAGCGCTAGCGGGAGTTCCGGGGAGCTGTTTTTT. Protein: CASSASGSSGELFF.

As regards this clonotype: Compared with germline, one end of the junction differs, possibly owing to a read error. The J gene is TRBJ2-1, the V gene TRBV13, with 9 bases fitting TRBD2. Germline CDR1 PRHDT, CDR2 FYEKMQ (reference sequence). There are 15 residues in the CDR3. The CDR3 loop is CASSSAGGTYNEQSF. The DNA of the CDR3 is TGTGCCAGCAGCTCAGCGGGGGGTACCTACAATGAGCAGTCCTTC.

This clonotype was counted ten times or more. The chain is built from TRBV15 and TRBJ1-4; D may be TRBD1 (5 bases). This CDR3 comprises 15 residues. Germline assignment: CDR1 LNHNV and CDR2 YYDKDF (reference sequence). Trimming cost V 0 bases and J 5 bases, with 10 bases left between them. Here the CDR3 reads CATSRDRQLNEKLFF. In DNA form, the CDR3 reads TGTGCCACCAGCAGAGATCGACAGTTAAATGAAAAACTGTTTTTT. Filled out from reference TRBV15 and TRBJ1-4, the complete variable domain reads DAMVIQNPRYQVTQFGKPVTLSCSQTLNHNVMYWYQQKSSQAPKLLFHYYDKDFNNEADTPDNFQSRRPNTSFCFLDIRSPGLGDTAMYLCATSRDRQLNEKLFFGSGTQLSVL.

There are a few counts of this clonotype. The chain carries TRBV20-1 and TRBJ2-1, with 7 bases fitting TRBD2. Germline V gives CDR1 DFQATT, CDR2 SNEGSKA (reference sequence). Germline trimming cut 6 bases from V and 7 bases from J; bases unmatched to any gene: 12. The CDR3 spans 14 residues. CDR3 loop: CSARAGPGSNEQFF. The CDR3 DNA reads TGCAGTGCCCGAGCGGGGCCAGGAAGTAATGAGCAGTTCTTC.

On this clonotype: The CDR3 end shows no conserved phenylalanine or tryptophan, and so a read error is likely. This chain links TRBV7-9 with TRBJ2-1; 14 bases match TRBD2. V lost 5 bases and J lost 8; bases outside the gene matches: 8. From germline, CDR1 is SEHNR and CDR2 FQNEAQ (reference sequence). This CDR3 contains 16 residues. DNA for the CDR3: TGTGCCAGCAGCCAAGGGACTAGCGGGAGCTTCGATGAGCAGTTCCTC. Protein product: CASSQGTSGSFDEQFL.

There are many counts of this clonotype. The CDR3 DNA follows: TGCGCCAGCAGCCAAGATGGCCTGGGACGGCGCACAGATACGCAGTATTTT. Translation gives CASSQDGLGRRTDTQYF. This chain links TRBV4-3 with TRBJ2-3, with D perhaps TRBD1 or TRBD2 (5 bases each). The CDR3 runs to 17 residues. Germline V gene sequence: CDR1 LGHNA, CDR2 YSLEER. V lost 0 bases and J 1 base, leaving 14 bases between the germline ends.

This clonotype was seen repeatedly, ten times or more. The J gene is TRBJ2-3, the V gene TRBV3-1; D not certain. Trimming stripped 0 bases from V and 0 bases from J, with 10 bases between. CDR3 length: 16 amino acids. Germline CDR1 is LGHDT and CDR2 is YNNKEL (reference sequence). CDR3 nucleotides: TGTGCCAGCAGCCAAGAGGGCGGTACTAGCACAGATACGCAGTATTTT. Its translation is CASSQEGGTSTDTQYF.

This clonotype appeared many times. The rearrangement uses TRBV4-1 and TRBJ1-5; no clear D. The V gene lost 1 base and the J gene lost 3 bases, with 7 bases spanning the gap. There are 14 residues in the CDR3. CDR1 is MGHRA, CDR2 YSYEKL, per germline. CDR3 amino acids: CASSQVYSNQPQHF. Written as DNA, the CDR3 is TGCGCCAGCAGCCAAGTTTACTCCAATCAGCCCCAGCATTTT.